The clone carrying this T cell receptor beta chain was found once. This CDR3 has 11 residues. Germline loops: CDR1 GTSNPN, CDR2 SVGIG (reference sequence). Trimming removed 0 bases at V and 7 bases at J, with 7 bases between. This sample was taken from a study of blood T cell repertoires in COVID-19. Study-wide background: Sites across the United States, Italy and Spain contributed samples from acute and convalescent COVID-19.

In the original workflow: The authors estimated nucleated cell counts from reference gene primer amplification. Here immunoSEQ multiplex PCR was the method, and the copy in TCRdb shows in-frame clones only, minus some. That table supplies the V and J calls and clone size; D and trimming were determined from the DNA. The data hold some 250,000 clones, with roughly 84% observed a single time. The receptor was isolated from a man aged 60 to 69 with acute or convalescent COVID-19. The genes are TRBV30 and TRBJ2-7, with D possibly being TRBD2 (5 bases). The source material was peripheral blood. The CDR3 loop is CAWSVSGEQYF. CDR3 nucleotide sequence: TGTGCCTGGAGTGTATCGGGGGAGCAGTACTTC. The full variable domain, completed using reference TRBV30 and TRBJ2-7, is SQTIHQWPATLVQPVGSPLSLECTVEGTSNPNLYWYRQAAGRGLQLLFYSVGIGQISSEVPQNLSASRPQDRQFILSSKKLLLSDSGFYLCAWSVSGEQYFGPGTRLTVT.